This TCR beta chain was sequenced during a study of beta chain features in type 1 diabetes. Study-wide points: Whether HLA type affects TCRB rearrangement stayed undetermined in the present work. Shorter TCRB CDR3s, moderately but significantly so, marked every one of the four CD4+ subsets in Type 1 diabetes patients. Patients showed naive, central memory and Treg TCRB repertoires that appeared more similar than those of healthy donors.

As every portion of the isolated RNA was reverse transcribed, the sequencing read expressed TCRB transcripts. The method was immunoSEQ multiplex PCR; TCRdb's version includes in-frame clones alone and lacks a portion of them. The sample includes some 350,000 clones, approximately 12% of them seen just once. CDR1 is GTSNPN and CDR2 is SVGIG in the germline V gene (reference sequence). V was clipped by 4 bases and J by 4 bases, with 7 bases between them. This CDR3 region has 11 residues. Based on CD45RO/CCR7/CD25/CD127/CD95/CD27, CD4+ regulatory, stem cell-like memory, naive and central memory cells were sorted. All sorted populations exceeded 95% purity. Points on this clone: Its antigen is unknown. This same CDR3 is encoded by further DNA sequences in the sample.

The sequence derives from a woman aged 18-29 years with type 1 diabetes. The specimen was naive CD4+ T cells from blood. The genes are TRBV30 and TRBJ1-2, with D unclear. The CDR3 sequence is CAWTSSYGYTF. CDR3 DNA: TGTGCCTGGACCTCCTCCTATGGCTACACCTTC.